The sequence of this TCR beta chain was determined in a study of CDR3 diversity in severe acne. CDR1 is SNHLY, CDR2 FYNNEI, per germline. J was trimmed by 3 bases and V by 4 bases; bases with no gene match: 6. There are 17 residues in the CDR3. This clonotype turned up a few times. TCRdb passed the PCR reads through MiXCR, listing each CDR3 protein once. The table includes roughly 100,000 distinct CDR3 sequences, more than 45% detected once. The sequence was obtained from a male donor with acne. The specimen sequenced was blood. J is TRBJ2-5 and V is TRBV2; TRBD2 aligns across 15 bases. In nucleotides, the CDR3 is TGTGCCAGCAGTGGGACTAGCGGGAGGGCCCGGGAAGAGACCCAGTACTTC. Protein sequence: CASSGTSGRAREETQYF.